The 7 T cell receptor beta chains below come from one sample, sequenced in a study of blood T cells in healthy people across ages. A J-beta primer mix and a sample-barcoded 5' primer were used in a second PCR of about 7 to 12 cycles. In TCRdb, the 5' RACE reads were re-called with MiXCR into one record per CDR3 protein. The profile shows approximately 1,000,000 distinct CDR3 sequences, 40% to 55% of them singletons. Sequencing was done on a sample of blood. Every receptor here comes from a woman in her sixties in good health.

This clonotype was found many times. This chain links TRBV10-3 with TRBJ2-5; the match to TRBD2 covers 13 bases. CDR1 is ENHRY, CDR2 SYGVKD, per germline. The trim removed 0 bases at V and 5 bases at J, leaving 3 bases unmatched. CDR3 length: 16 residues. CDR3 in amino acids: CAISESGLAGAETQYF. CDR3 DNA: TGTGCCATCAGTGAGTCAGGACTAGCGGGAGCGGAGACCCAGTACTTC.

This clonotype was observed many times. CDR3 region: CASSGTGGWNEQFF. Written as DNA, the CDR3 is TGTGCCAGCAGCGGGACTGGGGGTTGGAATGAGCAGTTCTTC. This sequence joins TRBV7-8 and TRBJ2-1; perhaps TRBD2 as D (6 bases). CDR1 is SGHVS and CDR2 is FQNEAQ in the germline V gene. The ends were cut back, 5 bases at V and 7 bases at J, with 15 bases in the middle. CDR3 length: 14 residues.

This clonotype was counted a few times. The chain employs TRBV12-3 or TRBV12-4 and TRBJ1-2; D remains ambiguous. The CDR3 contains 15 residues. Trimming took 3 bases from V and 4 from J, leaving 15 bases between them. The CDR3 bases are TGTGCCAGCAGTTTTAACCCGGGGTTCTTCTATGGCTACACCTTC. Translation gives CASSFNPGFFYGYTF.

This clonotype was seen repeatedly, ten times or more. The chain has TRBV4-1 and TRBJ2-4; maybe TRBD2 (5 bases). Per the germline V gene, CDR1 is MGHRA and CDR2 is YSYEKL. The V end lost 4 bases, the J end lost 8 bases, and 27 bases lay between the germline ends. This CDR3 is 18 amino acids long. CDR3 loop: CASSPSREWEMNGDIQYF. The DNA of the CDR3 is TGCGCCAGCAGCCCCAGCCGTGAGTGGGAGATGAATGGTGACATTCAGTACTTC.

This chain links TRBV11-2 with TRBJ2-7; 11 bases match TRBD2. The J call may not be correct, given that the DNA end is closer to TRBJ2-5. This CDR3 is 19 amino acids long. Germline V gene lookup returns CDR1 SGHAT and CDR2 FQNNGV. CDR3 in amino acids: CASSLGASGRPRPQETQYF. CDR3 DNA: TGTGCCAGCAGCTTAGGAGCTAGCGGGAGGCCGAGACCCCAAGAGACCCAGTACTTC.

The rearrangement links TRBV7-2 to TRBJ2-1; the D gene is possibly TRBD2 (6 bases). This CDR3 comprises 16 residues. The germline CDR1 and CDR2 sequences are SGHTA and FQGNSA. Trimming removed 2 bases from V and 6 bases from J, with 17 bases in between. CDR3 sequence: CASSLTLAKGPNEQFF. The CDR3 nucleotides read TGTGCCAGCAGCTTAACTCTAGCGAAGGGGCCCAATGAGCAGTTCTTC.

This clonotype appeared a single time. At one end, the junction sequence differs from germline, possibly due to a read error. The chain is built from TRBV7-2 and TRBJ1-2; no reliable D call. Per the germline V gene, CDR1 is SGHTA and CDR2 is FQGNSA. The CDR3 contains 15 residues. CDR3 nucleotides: TGTGTCAGCAGCTTAGATGGTCCCCTGATGGGAGGCTACACCTTC. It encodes CVSSLDGPLMGGYTF.